The clone carrying this T cell receptor beta chain has only one observation. Its antigen is undetermined. The sample belongs to a study of OX40 agonist ivuxolimab in advanced cancers. Study context: Mean age 60 years, range roughly 23 to 79; 82.7% male.

General study points: At 0.1 to 3.0 mg/kg, CD4+ and CD8+ blood T cells expanded clonally by week 6.

On cycle 4 day 1 and cycle 7 day 1, as well as at baseline, blood was sampled. The repertoire was sequenced with immunoSEQ multiplex PCR; TCRdb's copy has only in-frame clones and lacks some. This sample has tens of thousands of clones, with 70% to 90% found just once. V dropped 7 bases and J dropped 5; count of bases not matched to a gene: 7. The CDR3 consists of 13 residues. Germline-derived CDR1 and CDR2 are SNHLY and FYNNEI. The material was CD4+ or CD8+ T cells sorted from blood, obtained in a trial of the OX40 agonist ivuxolimab. This receptor was identified in an adult with an advanced solid tumor such as melanoma, head and neck, liver or kidney cancer. This chain connects TRBV2 to TRBJ1-1; 7 bases map to TRBD1. CDR3 bases: TGTGCCAGCAAGGCAGGGGGTATGACTGAAGCTTTCTTT. Protein sequence: CASKAGGMTEAFF.